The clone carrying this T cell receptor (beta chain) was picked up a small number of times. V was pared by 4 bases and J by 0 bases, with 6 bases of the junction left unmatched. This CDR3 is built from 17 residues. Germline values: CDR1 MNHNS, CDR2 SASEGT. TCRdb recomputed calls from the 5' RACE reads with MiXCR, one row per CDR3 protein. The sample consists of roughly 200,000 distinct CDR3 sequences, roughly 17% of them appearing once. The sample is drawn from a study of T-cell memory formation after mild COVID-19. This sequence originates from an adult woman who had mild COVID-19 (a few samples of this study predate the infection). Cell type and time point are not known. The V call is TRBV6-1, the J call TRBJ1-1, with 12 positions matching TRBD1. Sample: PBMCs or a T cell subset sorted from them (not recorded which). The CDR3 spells CASSAIGDRGLNTEAFF. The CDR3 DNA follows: TGTGCCAGCAGTGCTATAGGGGACAGGGGGCTGAACACTGAAGCTTTCTTT.